This T cell receptor (beta chain) originates from a study of T cell changes during pregnancy in multiple sclerosis. Germline V gene lookup returns CDR1 SGHRS and CDR2 YFSETQ. With 2 bases clipped from V and 1 base from J, the junction kept 4 bases outside the gene matches. This CDR3 contains 15 residues. Profiling relied on immunoSEQ multiplex PCR, and the TCRdb table lists in-frame clones only, not all of them. The sample holds 43,000 or so clones, roughly 90% seen once. The receptor's source is a female donor with multiple sclerosis, enrolled in a pregnancy study. Sequenced material: peripheral blood, taken in the first trimester of pregnancy. The chain is built from TRBV5-1 and TRBJ2-3; 7 bases fit TRBD1. In nucleotides, the CDR3 is TGCGCCAGCAGCTTACGGGACAGACGCACAGATACGCAGTATTTT. Translating gives CASSLRDRRTDTQYF.